This T cell receptor beta chain was identified during a study of T-cell memory formation after mild COVID-19. TCRdb processed the 5' RACE reads anew with MiXCR; each CDR3 protein has one entry. The data contain under 450,000 distinct CDR3 sequences, under 15% of them singletons. This sequence originates from a man younger than 35 who had mild COVID-19 (a few samples of this study predate the infection). Cell type and time point are not known. Material for sequencing was PBMCs or a T cell subset sorted from them (not recorded which).

CDR3 bases: TGTGCCAGCAGACCACAGGGGGAGGGCAATCAGCCCCAGCATTTT. It encodes CASRPQGEGNQPQHF. This rearrangement joins TRBV28 to TRBJ1-5; 8 nucleotides line up with TRBD1. CDR3 length: 15 residues. The V gene's germline CDR1 is MDHEN and CDR2 SYDVKM. The junction had 6 bases not matched to a gene; V was cut back by 6 bases and J by 2 bases.